The 7 T cell receptor beta chains presented below share a single source sample, sequenced in a study of T cells in lung cancer brain metastases. Method: immunoSEQ multiplex PCR; TCRdb's copy keeps in-frame clones and lacks some. The table lists some 5,000 clones, approximately 83% of them singletons. Material for sequencing was tumor tissue from the primary lung tumor. All receptors derive from a man aged 50 to 59 with non-small cell lung cancer.

The V gene is TRBV5-1, the J gene TRBJ2-7, with TRBD2 matching over 7 bases. CDR1 and CDR2 from the germline V gene are SGHRS and YFSETQ. The V and J ends lost 4 bases and 3 bases, in that order; junction bases with no gene match: 10. CDR3 length: 15 amino acids. The CDR3 region has the DNA TGCGCCAGCAGCCTGTTACCTAGCGGCAGCTACGAGCAGTACTTC. Translated: CASSLLPSGSYEQYF.

This chain uses TRBV6-6 with TRBJ1-1; D is undetermined. CDR1 is MNHNY and CDR2 is SVGAGI in the germline V gene (reference sequence). This CDR3 contains 13 residues. V lost 5 bases and J lost 1, with 8 bases in between. The CDR3 is CASSSVWNTEAFF. The CDR3 DNA reads as TGTGCCAGCAGTAGCGTGTGGAACACTGAAGCTTTCTTT.

As concerns this clone: At one of its ends the junction is not consistent with the germline gene, which may arise from a read error. This chain connects TRBV10-2 to TRBJ2-7, with 9 bases lining up with TRBD1. Germline CDR1 is WSHSY and CDR2 is SAAADI. The CDR3 is 13 residues long. As DNA, the CDR3 is TGCGCTAGCAGGGACAGGGTATCCTACGAGCAGTACTTC. Amino acid sequence: CASRDRVSYEQYF.

A note on this clone: Other DNA sequences in the same sample also yield this CDR3. V and J are TRBV6-1 and TRBJ2-7; D is unresolved. This CDR3 comprises 16 residues. Deletions cut 3 bases from V and 3 bases from J, with 18 bases between. Per the germline V gene, CDR1 is MNHNS and CDR2 is SASEGT. This CDR3 reads CASSELPDRPNYEQYF. CDR3 DNA: TGTGCCAGCAGTGAGCTCCCCGACCGTCCCAACTACGAGCAGTACTTC.

The chain uses TRBV5-6 and TRBJ2-7; tentative D call: TRBD2 (6 bases). The CDR3 is 14 amino acids. V was cut by 4 bases and J by 1 base, with 12 bases left in between. Germline CDR1 and CDR2: SGHDT and YYEEEE. The CDR3 DNA is TGTGCCAGCAGCCGCGGGGCAGTGTCCTACGAGCAGTACTTC. It codes for CASSRGAVSYEQYF.

V gene TRBV6-5 combines with J gene TRBJ1-2, with D perhaps matching TRBD1 (6 bases). The CDR3 totals 15 residues. The V end was cut by 2 bases, the J end by 6 bases, with 16 bases between. The germline gives CDR1 MNHEY, CDR2 SVGAGI. The CDR3 nucleotides are TGTGCCAGCAGTTACGAGCAGGGGCAACGGGATGGCTACACCTTC. Translation gives CASSYEQGQRDGYTF.

The V gene is TRBV5-6, the J gene TRBJ2-3, with 7 nucleotides matching TRBD2. V lost 0 bases to trimming and J lost 1 base; unmatched junction nucleotides: 2. CDR3 length: 15 residues. Germline-derived CDR1 and CDR2 are SGHDT and YYEEEE. This chain's CDR3 is CASSLGGRGTDTQYF. The DNA for the CDR3 is TGTGCCAGCAGCTTGGGAGGGAGGGGCACAGATACGCAGTATTTT.